These T cell receptor beta chains were read from a single sample in a study of blood T cell repertoires in COVID-19. The protocol was immunoSEQ multiplex PCR, while the TCRdb copy is restricted to in-frame clones and leaves out a portion. The sample shows some 160,000 clones, around 87% of them seen only once. The sequenced sample consisted of peripheral blood. These receptors came from a woman in her sixties or seventies with active COVID-19. Each CDR3 is given with its conserved first and last residue. D genes are given only for firm matches. A row's size may be missing; if present it is once, few, many or a size class.

d_call j_call clone_size v_call cdr3_aa cdr3_nt
TRBD2 TRBJ2-7 NA TRBV6-2/TRBV6-3 CASSYYGTSVEQYF TGTGCCAGCAGTTACTACGGGACTAGCGTCGAGCAGTACTTC
NA TRBJ1-2 NA TRBV27 CASRETGSNYGYTF TGTGCCAGCAGGGAAACAGGGTCTAACTATGGCTACACCTTC
NA TRBJ2-7 NA TRBV18 CASSPLDSVYEQYF TGTGCCAGCTCACCCCTGGACAGCGTTTACGAGCAGTACTTC
NA TRBJ2-3 NA TRBV6-5 CASSYSGLPTTDTQYF TGTGCCAGCAGTTACTCGGGCCTACCGACCACAGATACGCAGTATTTT
NA TRBJ2-7 NA TRBV12-3/TRBV12-4 CASSLQRYEQYF TGTGCCAGCAGTTTACAGCGATACGAGCAGTACTTC
TRBD1 TRBJ2-1 NA TRBV11-2 CASSSRTGATGDEQFF TGTGCCAGCAGCTCTCGGACAGGAGCTACTGGGGATGAGCAGTTCTTC
NA TRBJ2-1 once TRBV24-1 CATSAGHTTFNEQFF TGTGCCACCAGTGCGGGACATACCACTTTCAATGAGCAGTTCTTC
NA TRBJ2-7 NA TRBV7-8 CASSLRSQLYEQYF TGTGCCAGCAGCTTACGGAGCCAGCTCTACGAGCAGTACTTC
TRBD2 TRBJ2-2 NA TRBV7-2 CASSRFSGSDNTGELFF TGTGCCAGCAGCCGCTTTAGCGGGAGCGACAACACCGGGGAGCTGTTTTTT
NA TRBJ1-2 once TRBV28 CASSLSDYGYTF TGTGCCAGCAGTTTGAGCGACTATGGCTACACCTTC
TRBD1 TRBJ2-7 NA TRBV18 CASSRTGGYEQYF TGTGCCAGCTCACGGACAGGGGGTTACGAGCAGTACTTC
NA TRBJ2-4 NA TRBV2 CASSEGGAVSKNIQYF TGTGCCAGCAGTGAGGGGGGGGCTGTGAGCAAAAACATTCAGTACTTC
NA TRBJ2-1 NA TRBV10-3 CATAPATGRSSYNEQFF TGTGCCACGGCCCCCGCGACAGGGAGGTCCTCCTACAATGAGCAGTTCTTC
NA TRBJ2-1 NA TRBV9 CASSVSGTAYNEQFF TGTGCCAGCAGCGTGTCCGGGACTGCTTACAATGAGCAGTTCTTC
TRBD2 TRBJ2-7 once TRBV4-3 CASSQVRLGGRANEQYF TGCGCCAGCAGCCAAGTTAGATTGGGCGGGAGGGCCAACGAGCAGTACTTC
TRBD2 TRBJ2-1 NA TRBV2 CASSPGTSAYNEQFF TGTGCCAGCAGTCCCGGGACTAGCGCATACAATGAGCAGTTCTTC